These 7 T cell receptor beta chains originate from one sample sequenced in a study of T-cell memory formation after mild COVID-19 (dated by TCRdb to about 2021). The library was made by 5' RACE. Sequenced on an Illumina NovaSeq 6000. TCRdb applied fastp at Q25 and MiXCR to the public reads, then kept only in-frame beta chains. Each entry merges the rows of one CDR3 protein and shows their most common DNA and genes. Present in this sample are approximately 240,000 distinct CDR3 sequences, roughly 15% of which were seen just once. The ten largest clonotypes hold roughly 3.6% of the sample. Source material: PBMCs or a T cell subset sorted from them (not recorded which). Receptors originate from a man younger than 35 who had mild COVID-19 (a few samples of this study predate the infection). The sample titles of this study are shuffled in the database, so cell type and time point are left out; the donor was told from shared clones.

The CDR3 reads CASNRRRGMNTEAFF. DNA for the CDR3: TGTGCCAGCAACAGGAGGAGGGGGATGAACACTGAAGCTTTCTTT. This chain connects TRBV6-1 to TRBJ1-1, with D maybe TRBD1 (6 bases). V lost 7 bases and J lost 0, with 15 bases in between. The CDR3 extends over 15 amino acids. Germline V gene sequence: CDR1 MNHNS, CDR2 SASEGT.

This clonotype was observed a single time. J is TRBJ2-1 and V is TRBV2; maybe TRBD1 (7 bases). Germline CDR1 and CDR2: SNHLY and FYNNEI. The CDR3 runs to 13 residues. Trimming removed 4 bases at V and 10 bases at J, with 14 bases between. The CDR3 sequence is CASSARQGGEQFF. CDR3 DNA sequence: TGTGCCAGCAGTGCTCGGCAGGGGGGCGAGCAGTTCTTC.

The table lists this clonotype with many counts. The rearrangement joins TRBV7-2 to TRBJ2-7, with 9 bases fitting TRBD1. CDR3 length equals 15 residues. V lost 1 base and J lost 5; bases outside the gene matches: 6. Germline CDR1 SGHTA, CDR2 FQGNSA. The CDR3 DNA sequence: TGTGCCAGCAGCTTAGTTGGGGACAGGGCAGACGAGCAGTACTTC. As protein: CASSLVGDRADEQYF.

V usage is TRBV6-2 or TRBV6-3 and J usage is TRBJ2-2; 9 bases fit TRBD2. This CDR3 has 16 residues. The germline V gene has CDR1 MNHEY and CDR2 SVGEGT. V lost 5 bases, J lost 6 bases, and 10 bases stayed unmatched. Here the CDR3 reads CASSRGGLALSGELFF. The DNA of the CDR3 is TGTGCCAGCAGTCGGGGGGGACTAGCTTTATCCGGGGAGCTGTTTTTT.

V usage is TRBV7-2 and J usage is TRBJ2-1; unclear D gene. V lost 4 bases and J 0 bases, leaving 10 bases between the germline ends. Germline assignment: CDR1 SGHTA and CDR2 FQGNSA. The CDR3 is 15 residues long. CDR3 bases: TGTGCCAGCAGCTCACCCGGGTACTCCTACAATGAGCAGTTCTTC. Protein: CASSSPGYSYNEQFF.

In its sample, this clonotype was seen a few times. This rearrangement joins TRBV6-6 to TRBJ1-6, with 8 bases fitting TRBD1. The CDR3 covers 14 residues. Germline V gene sequence: CDR1 MNHNY, CDR2 SVGAGI (reference sequence). The junction had 6 bases not matched to a gene; V was cut back by 5 bases and J by 9 bases. Written as DNA, the CDR3 is TGTGCCAGCAGTGATGGACAGGGAAGTTCACCCCTCCACTTT. Protein product: CASSDGQGSSPLHF.

This clonotype was seen many times. V gene TRBV12-3 or TRBV12-4 combines with J gene TRBJ2-1; the D gene is possibly TRBD1 (6 bases). CDR3 length: 15 amino acids. Deletions cut 5 bases from V and 0 bases from J, with 11 bases between. CDR3 region: CASSPRGSSYNEQFF. As DNA, the CDR3 is TGTGCCAGCAGTCCTAGGGGGAGCTCCTACAATGAGCAGTTCTTC.